The source of this T cell receptor (beta chain) is a study of OX40 agonist ivuxolimab in advanced cancers. In the study overall: Prior anti-PD-1, anti-PD-L1 or anti-CTLA-4 therapy did not bar entry, and about 40% had some. Partial responses were achieved by three patients, one with hepatocellular carcinoma and two with cutaneous melanoma.

Produced via immunoSEQ multiplex PCR; TCRdb's table is partial and in-frame only. This table holds roughly 34,000 clones, nearly 95% found once. The TCR comes from an adult with an advanced solid tumor such as melanoma, head and neck, liver or kidney cancer. Material: CD4+ or CD8+ T cells sorted from blood, obtained in a trial of the OX40 agonist ivuxolimab.

CDR3 bases: TGCGCCAGCAGCTTGACTAGCGGATCGGGGGAGCAGTACTTC. Encoded protein: CASSLTSGSGEQYF. The chain recombines TRBV5-1 with TRBJ2-7; 8 nucleotides agree with TRBD2. The germline V gene has CDR1 SGHRS and CDR2 YFSETQ. The V and J ends lost 1 base and 7 bases, in that order; junction bases with no gene match: 7. The CDR3 is made up of 14 amino acids.